The following is a TCR beta chain sequence with its context. The sample comes from a study of blood T cell repertoires in COVID-19. In the authors' workflow: Amplification of reference gene primers was used by the study to estimate nucleated cell counts. Produced via immunoSEQ multiplex PCR; TCRdb's table is partial and in-frame only. V and J calls and clone size are copied from that table; D and trimming were computed from the DNA. The sample lists about 160,000 clones, 86% occurring once. The CDR3 extends over 14 amino acids. The V end lost 4 bases, the J end lost 5 bases, and 14 bases lay between the germline ends. Germline CDR1 and CDR2: SGHDN and FVKESK.

Sequencing was performed on peripheral blood. The gene calls are TRBV14 and TRBJ2-5; possibly TRBD2 for D (6 bases). The clonotype was recovered from a man over 45 with active or convalescent COVID-19. As DNA, the CDR3 is TGTGCCAGCAGCCCTGGGACTCTGGGGGAGACCCAGTACTTC. It translates to CASSPGTLGETQYF. Full variable domain (rest looked up from reference TRBV14 and TRBJ2-5): EAGVTQFPSHSVIEKGQTVTLRCDPISGHDNLYWYRRVMGKEIKFLLHFVKESKQDESGMPNNRFLAERTGGTYSTLKVQPAELEDSGVYFCASSPGTLGETQYFGPGTRLLVL.